These 12 T cell receptor beta chains were all obtained from the same sample, sequenced in a study of vaccination effects on CD4 cells after COVID-19 (dated 2022 in TCRdb). Receptor libraries were prepared by the immunoSEQ multiplex PCR assay. The table was pulled from immuneACCESS by TCRdb, which kept in-frame rearrangements only. Such tables lose some clones; where checked, under half of the loss comes from unresolved V genes, and the rest has no known cause. A total of about 59,000 clones appear in this sample, around 80% of them only once. Jointly, the top ten make up less than 2.5% of the sample. Their target antigens are unknown. To identify antigen-specific CD4+ T cell clonotypes by their expansion, the ViraFEST assay first stimulated PBMC with viral peptide pools and then applied TCR sequencing. After more than nine days of culture, CD4+ T cells were isolated with the EasySep CD4+ T cell isolation kit. Each participant received two doses of an mRNA SARS-CoV-2 vaccine, either BNT162b2 or mRNA-1273.

Source: CD4+ T cells from PBMCs cultured with HCoV-OC43 spike peptides, taken after COVID-19 vaccination. Explained via the paper, the cell subset or site label denotes: HCoV-OC43 spike overlapping peptide pool stimulation. The receptors stem from a human donor who received a COVID-19 vaccine.

In DNA, the CDR3 is TGTGCCAGCAGCCAAGAGGGGGACTACAATGAGCAGTTCTTC. This codes for CASSQEGDYNEQFF. This chain connects TRBV4-2 to TRBJ2-1; D may correspond to TRBD1 or TRBD2 (5 bases each). The CDR3 covers 14 residues. Germline V gene data show CDR1 as LGHNA and CDR2 as YNFKEQ. The V end lost 0 bases, the J end lost 3 bases, and 6 bases lay between the germline ends.

This chain links TRBV27 with TRBJ2-5; D gene uncertain. V was clipped by 1 base and J by 0 bases, with 12 bases between them. This CDR3 has 16 amino acids. Looked up from germline, CDR1 is MNHEY and CDR2 is SMNVEV (reference sequence). The CDR3 DNA sequence: TGTGCCAGCAGTTTATACTATCCCATGTACCAAGAGACCCAGTACTTC. Residues: CASSLYYPMYQETQYF.

The chain recombines TRBV5-1 with TRBJ1-2; the match to TRBD1 covers 11 bases. Looked up from germline, CDR1 is SGHRS and CDR2 is YFSETQ. V shed 4 bases and J 5 bases; nucleotides not matched to a gene: 7. The CDR3 runs 15 residues. CDR3 nucleotides: TGCGCCAGCAGCCCAGGACAGGGGGCGATTTATGGCTACACCTTC. This gives the protein CASSPGQGAIYGYTF.

CDR3 bases: TGTGCCAGCAGCTCGGGACAGGGAAGATATTATGGCTACACCTTC. Its protein is CASSSGQGRYYGYTF. The chain combines TRBV6-5 with TRBJ1-2; 9 positions match TRBD1. Germline V gene sequence: CDR1 MNHEY, CDR2 SVGAGI. V lost 6 bases to trimming and J lost 5 bases; unmatched junction nucleotides: 10. CDR3 length: 15 residues.

This chain links TRBV6-6 with TRBJ2-7; 11 bases map to TRBD1. The CDR3 consists of 14 residues. CDR1 is MNHNY, CDR2 SVGAGI, per germline (reference sequence). V lost 2 bases, J lost 7 bases, and 4 bases stayed unmatched. In nucleotides, the CDR3 is TGTGCCAGCAGTTACGTTGGGACAGGGGGGGAGCAGTACGTC. This sequence encodes CASSYVGTGGEQYV.

The chain combines TRBV25-1 with TRBJ2-1; 12 bases agree with TRBD2. Looked up from germline, CDR1 is MGHDK and CDR2 is SYGVNS. J was trimmed by 2 bases and V by 3 bases; bases with no gene match: 2. The CDR3 is 16 residues long. CDR3 region: CASSEWTSGTYNEQFF. CDR3 bases: TGTGCCAGCAGTGAGTGGACTAGCGGGACCTACAATGAGCAGTTCTTC.

The chain uses TRBV6-1 and TRBJ2-1; 9 bases align to TRBD2. CDR1 is MNHNS and CDR2 is SASEGT in the germline V gene. The V gene end was trimmed by 0 bases and the J gene end by 0 bases; junction bases not matched to a gene: 3. The CDR3 extends over 17 amino acids. The CDR3 DNA sequence: TGTGCCAGCAGTGAAGCGGCGGGAGGGAGCTCCTACAATGAGCAGTTCTTC. It translates to CASSEAAGGSSYNEQFF.

The chain has TRBV11-2 and TRBJ2-2; D call uncertain. The V end was cut by 1 base, the J end by 6 bases, with 0 bases between. Looked up from germline, CDR1 is SGHAT and CDR2 is FQNNGV. The CDR3 is made up of 11 amino acids. CDR3 region: CASSLAGELFF. CDR3 in DNA: TGTGCCAGCAGCTTAGCCGGGGAGCTGTTTTTT.

This clone was seen only once. V and J are TRBV4-1 and TRBJ1-4, with 7 bases matching TRBD1. CDR3 length equals 16 residues. With V trimmed by 1 base and J by 7 bases, 9 bases remained unmatched. The germline gives CDR1 MGHRA, CDR2 YSYEKL. CDR3 loop: CASSQASRQGGEKLFF. CDR3 nucleotide sequence: TGCGCCAGCAGCCAAGCGAGCCGGCAGGGGGGTGAAAAACTGTTTTTT.

The chain is built from TRBV11-2 and TRBJ1-1; 7 bases align to TRBD1. The CDR3 spans 15 residues. Per the germline V gene, CDR1 is SGHAT and CDR2 is FQNNGV. Trimming removed 5 bases from V and 1 base from J; junction bases left unmatched: 7. The DNA for the CDR3 is TGTGCCAGCAGCCAGAGGGGGCTGACGAACACTGAAGCTTTCTTT. Its translation is CASSQRGLTNTEAFF.

The chain carries TRBV2 and TRBJ1-2, with D maybe TRBD1 (5 bases). This CDR3 is 13 amino acids long. Trimming removed 6 bases at V and 7 bases at J, with 15 bases between. Germline CDR1 is SNHLY and CDR2 is FYNNEI. The CDR3 bases are TGTGCCAGCAGCCCCGAGGGGACCTCTGGCTACACCTTC. Translating gives CASSPEGTSGYTF. Full variable domain (outside the CDR3, taken from reference TRBV2 and TRBJ1-2): EPEVTQTPSHQVTQMGQEVILRCVPISNHLYFYWYRQILGQKVEFLVSFYNNEISEKSEIFDDQFSVERPDGSNFTLKIRSTKLEDSAMYFCASSPEGTSGYTFGSGTRLTVV.

The DNA for the CDR3 is TGTGCCAGTAGAAGAGACCCTACCTCTGGAAACACCATATATTTT. This codes for CASRRDPTSGNTIYF. The V and J genes are TRBV19 and TRBJ1-3; D is unclear. Per germline, CDR1 LNHDA and CDR2 SQIVND (reference sequence). Trimming removed 6 bases at V and 0 bases at J, with 12 bases between. The CDR3 is made up of 15 amino acids.